The source of this T cell receptor (beta chain) is a study of T-cell memory formation after mild COVID-19. Points from the study as a whole: Of the contracting clones, CD4+ ones lay mainly in CM and EM, and CD8+ ones in EMRA.

Germline values: CDR1 SGHTA, CDR2 FQGNSA. The V end was cut by 5 bases, the J end by 4 bases, with 14 bases between. This CDR3 comprises 14 residues. A single record per CDR3 protein comes from TCRdb applying MiXCR to the 5' RACE reads. The sample consists of roughly 510,000 distinct CDR3 sequences, approximately 15% of them appearing once. Turning to this clonotype: What it binds is unknown.

This sequence was found in an adult woman who had mild COVID-19 (a few samples of this study predate the infection). Cell type and time point are not known. The chain carries TRBV7-2 and TRBJ1-2; D ambiguous. Sequencing was done on a sample of PBMCs or a T cell subset sorted from them (not recorded which). This CDR3 is CASSLNTEFYGYTF. The CDR3 nucleotides are TGTGCCAGCAGCCTAAACACGGAATTCTATGGCTACACCTTC.